Here is one T cell receptor (beta chain) with its context. Its matching antigen is unknown. Unique molecular identifiers were in the cDNA, with template-switch universal primer binding. Each CDR3 protein is one row after TCRdb ran MiXCR on the 5' RACE reads. The sample lists 1.5 million to 2 million distinct CDR3 sequences, around 33% occurring once. This entry belongs to a study of identical twins. Findings and caveats of the study: For cord blood, abundant beta clonotypes had fewer insertions, unlike memory repertoires, which showed none. Compared with models, monozygotic twins showed more out-of-frame TCR alpha sharing.

Healthy Caucasians supplied all donations. V lost 5 bases to trimming and J lost 8 bases; unmatched junction nucleotides: 7. The germline CDR1 and CDR2 sequences are MDHEN and SYDVKM. This CDR3 has 14 residues. The sample consisted of cord blood. This clonotype was sampled from a newborn girl in good health. The chain employs TRBV28 and TRBJ2-1, with 9 bases fitting TRBD1. CDR3 residues: CASSPWTGAHEQFF. For the CDR3, the DNA is TGTGCCAGCAGTCCCTGGACAGGGGCCCATGAGCAGTTCTTC.